This TCR beta chain is from a study of T cells in Graves' hyperthyroidism and ophthalmopathy. Study results and caveats: Most thyroid clonotypes expanded above 0.001 were also detected in blood. By a 13 V-J model, ophthalmopathy was set apart from stable hyperthyroidism.

Clinical symptoms, serum thyroxine and TRAb, thyroid ultrasound and orbital computed tomography together formed the diagnostic basis. The table lists this clonotype with many counts. The target antigen is unknown. V shed 6 bases and J shed 6 bases, with 17 bases lying between them. The CDR3 has 14 residues. Amplified regions were TCR beta CDR3 sequences from RNA transcripts. TCR CDR3 regions were first amplified by RT-PCR with HTBI primers. Each CDR3 protein gets one entry after TCRdb re-called the multiplex PCR reads with MiXCR. The sample contains roughly 380,000 distinct CDR3 sequences, about 19% of which appear only once.

V and J are TRBV12-3 or TRBV12-4 and TRBJ2-5; unclear D gene. Sequenced input: blood. The source of this sequence is a woman aged 18 to 35 with Graves' hyperthyroidism. The CDR3 sequence is CASSLAENPQTQYF. The CDR3 DNA is TGTGCCAGCAGCCTGGCCGAAAATCCGCAGACCCAGTACTTC.